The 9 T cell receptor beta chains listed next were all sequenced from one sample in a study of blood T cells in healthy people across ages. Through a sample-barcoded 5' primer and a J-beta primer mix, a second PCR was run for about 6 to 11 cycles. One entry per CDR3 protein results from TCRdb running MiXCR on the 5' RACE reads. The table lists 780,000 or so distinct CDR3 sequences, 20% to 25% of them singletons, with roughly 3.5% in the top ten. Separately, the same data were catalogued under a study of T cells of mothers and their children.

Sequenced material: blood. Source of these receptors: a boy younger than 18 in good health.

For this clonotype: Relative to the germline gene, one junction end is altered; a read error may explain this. The CDR3: CASNQDSGTGLRGEQYF. CDR3 nucleotide sequence: TGCGCCAGCAACCAAGATTCGGGGACGGGCCTCCGGGGCGAGCAGTACTTC. The J gene is TRBJ2-7, the V gene TRBV4-3; D may be TRBD1 or TRBD2 (5 bases each). The CDR3 consists of 17 residues. The germline CDR1 and CDR2 sequences are LGHNA and YSLEER.

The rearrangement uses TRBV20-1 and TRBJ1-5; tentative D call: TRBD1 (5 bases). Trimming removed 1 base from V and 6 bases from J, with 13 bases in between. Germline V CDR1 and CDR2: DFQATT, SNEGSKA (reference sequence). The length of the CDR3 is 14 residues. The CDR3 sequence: CSARGRRGSQPQHF. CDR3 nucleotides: TGCAGTGCTAGAGGTCGGAGGGGAAGTCAGCCCCAGCATTTT.

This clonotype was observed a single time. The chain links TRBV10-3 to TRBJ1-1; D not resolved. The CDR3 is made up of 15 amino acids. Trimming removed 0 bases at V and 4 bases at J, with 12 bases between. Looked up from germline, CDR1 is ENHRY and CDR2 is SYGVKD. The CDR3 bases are TGTGCCATCAGTGAGTCTAGCCAGTCATGCACTGAAGCTTTCTTT. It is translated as CAISESSQSCTEAFF.

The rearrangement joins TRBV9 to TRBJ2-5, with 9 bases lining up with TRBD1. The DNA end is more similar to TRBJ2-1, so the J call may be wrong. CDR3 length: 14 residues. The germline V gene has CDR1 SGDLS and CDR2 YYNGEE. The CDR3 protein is CASSEPTGGNEQFF. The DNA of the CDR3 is TGTGCCAGCAGCGAACCGACAGGGGGAAATGAGCAGTTCTTC.

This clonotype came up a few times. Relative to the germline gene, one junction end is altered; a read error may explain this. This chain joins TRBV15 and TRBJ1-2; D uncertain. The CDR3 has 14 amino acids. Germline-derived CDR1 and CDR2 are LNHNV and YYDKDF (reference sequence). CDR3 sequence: CATSRGQPNYGNTF. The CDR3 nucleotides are TGTGCCACCAGCAGAGGACAACCAAACTATGGCAACACCTTC.

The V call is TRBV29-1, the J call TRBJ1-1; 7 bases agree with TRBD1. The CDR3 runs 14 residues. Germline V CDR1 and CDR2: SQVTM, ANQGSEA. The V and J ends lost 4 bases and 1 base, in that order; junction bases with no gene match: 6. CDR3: CSVVDRERNTEAFF. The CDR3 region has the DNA TGCAGCGTTGTCGACAGGGAGAGGAACACTGAAGCTTTCTTT.

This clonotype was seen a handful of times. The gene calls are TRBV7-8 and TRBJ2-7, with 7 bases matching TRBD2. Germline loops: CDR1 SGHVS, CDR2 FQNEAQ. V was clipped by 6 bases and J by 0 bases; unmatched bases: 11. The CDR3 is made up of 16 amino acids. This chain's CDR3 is CASRPPGGVRSYEQYF. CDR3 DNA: TGTGCCAGCAGGCCCCCTGGGGGGGTCCGCTCCTACGAGCAGTACTTC.

CDR3 nucleotide sequence: TGCGCCAGCAGCCAAACTCAGGGGGACTACTCTGGAAACACCATATATTTT. Translating gives CASSQTQGDYSGNTIYF. This chain links TRBV4-1 with TRBJ1-3; TRBD1 aligns across 7 bases. From germline, CDR1 is MGHRA and CDR2 YSYEKL. Unmatched junction bases numbered 7, after V lost 2 bases and J lost 0 bases. The CDR3 length is 17 residues.

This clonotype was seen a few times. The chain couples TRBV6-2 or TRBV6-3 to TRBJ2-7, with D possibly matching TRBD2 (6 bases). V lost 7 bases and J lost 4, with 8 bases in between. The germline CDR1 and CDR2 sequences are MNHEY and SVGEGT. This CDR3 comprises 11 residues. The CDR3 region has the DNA TGTGCCAGCAAGGCGGGATACGAGCAGTACTTC. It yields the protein CASKAGYEQYF.